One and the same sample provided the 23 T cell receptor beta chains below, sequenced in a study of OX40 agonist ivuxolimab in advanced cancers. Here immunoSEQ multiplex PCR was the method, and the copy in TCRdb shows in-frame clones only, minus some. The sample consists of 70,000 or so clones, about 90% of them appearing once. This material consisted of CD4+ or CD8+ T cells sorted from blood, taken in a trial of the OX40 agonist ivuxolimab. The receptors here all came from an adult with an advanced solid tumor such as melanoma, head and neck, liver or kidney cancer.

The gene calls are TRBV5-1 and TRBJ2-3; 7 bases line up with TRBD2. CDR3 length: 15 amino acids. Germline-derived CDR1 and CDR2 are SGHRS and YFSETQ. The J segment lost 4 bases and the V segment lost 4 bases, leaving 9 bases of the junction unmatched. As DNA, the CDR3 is TGCGCCAGCAGCGAATTAGCGGGTCTGGCAGATACGCAGTATTTT. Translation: CASSELAGLADTQYF.

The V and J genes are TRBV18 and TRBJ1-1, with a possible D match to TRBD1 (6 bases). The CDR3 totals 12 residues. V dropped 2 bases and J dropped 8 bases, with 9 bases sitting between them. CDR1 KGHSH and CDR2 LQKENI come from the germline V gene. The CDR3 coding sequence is TGTGCCAGCTCACCATACAGGGAGGAAGCTTTCTTT. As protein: CASSPYREEAFF.

CDR3 DNA sequence: TGTGCCAGCAGCGGGGGGGCTAATCAGCCCCAGCATTTT. It is translated as CASSGGANQPQHF. V and J are TRBV7-9 and TRBJ1-5, with D possibly TRBD1 on 6 matching bases. CDR1 and CDR2 from the germline V gene are SEHNR and FQNEAQ (reference sequence). This CDR3 is built from 13 residues. The germline V and J ends were trimmed by 5 bases and 4 bases, with 9 bases remaining between them.

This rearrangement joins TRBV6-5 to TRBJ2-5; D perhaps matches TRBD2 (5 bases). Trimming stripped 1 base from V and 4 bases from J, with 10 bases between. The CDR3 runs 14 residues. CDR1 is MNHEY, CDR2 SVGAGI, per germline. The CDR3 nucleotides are TGTGCCAGCAGTTACTTCAGCGGCAGAGAGACCCAGTACTTC. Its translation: CASSYFSGRETQYF.

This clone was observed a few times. CDR3 residues: CSVEGSGDQPQHF. As DNA, the CDR3 is TGCAGCGTTGAAGGGAGCGGGGATCAGCCCCAGCATTTT. The genes are TRBV29-1 and TRBJ1-5; D is ambiguous. V lost 1 base and J lost 5, with 9 bases in between. The CDR3 loop spans 13 amino acids. CDR1 SQVTM and CDR2 ANQGSEA come from the germline V gene. The variable domain in full, completed from reference TRBV29-1 and TRBJ1-5, reads SAVISQKPSRDICQRGTSLTIQCQVDSQVTMMFWYRQQPGQSLTLIATANQGSEATYESGFVIDKFPISRPNLTFSTLTVSNMSPEDSSIYLCSVEGSGDQPQHFGDGTRLSIL.

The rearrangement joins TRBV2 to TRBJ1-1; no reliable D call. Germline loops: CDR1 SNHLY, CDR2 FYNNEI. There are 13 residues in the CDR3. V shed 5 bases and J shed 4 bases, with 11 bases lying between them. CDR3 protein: CASSRRAGTEAFF. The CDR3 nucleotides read TGTGCCAGCAGTAGAAGGGCTGGCACTGAAGCTTTCTTT.

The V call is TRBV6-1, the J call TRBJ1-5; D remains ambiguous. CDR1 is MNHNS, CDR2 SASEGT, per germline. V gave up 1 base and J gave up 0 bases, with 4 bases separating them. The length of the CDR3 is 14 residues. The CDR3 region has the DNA TGTGCCAGCAGTGAAGGGAATAGCAATCAGCCCCAGCATTTT. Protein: CASSEGNSNQPQHF.

The CDR3 sequence: CASSFGERLDTQYF. The CDR3, as DNA: TGTGCCAGCAGTTTCGGAGAGCGTTTAGATACGCAGTATTTT. The gene calls are TRBV28 and TRBJ2-3; D gene uncertain. The CDR3 is 14 amino acids. V dropped 3 bases and J dropped 5 bases, with 12 bases sitting between them. Germline V gene lookup returns CDR1 MDHEN and CDR2 SYDVKM.

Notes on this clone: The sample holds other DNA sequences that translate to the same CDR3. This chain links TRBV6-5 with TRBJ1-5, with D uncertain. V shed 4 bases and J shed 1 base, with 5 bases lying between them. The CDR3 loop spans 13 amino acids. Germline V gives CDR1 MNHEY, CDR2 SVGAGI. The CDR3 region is CASSSRSNQPQHF. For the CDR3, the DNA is TGTGCCAGCAGTTCCCGGAGCAATCAGCCCCAGCATTTT.

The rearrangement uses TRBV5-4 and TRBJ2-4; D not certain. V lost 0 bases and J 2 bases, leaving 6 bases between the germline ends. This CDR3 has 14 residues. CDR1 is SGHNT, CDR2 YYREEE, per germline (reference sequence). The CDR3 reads CASSLGQSKNIQYF. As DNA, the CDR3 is TGTGCCAGCAGCTTGGGCCAGTCCAAAAACATTCAGTACTTC.

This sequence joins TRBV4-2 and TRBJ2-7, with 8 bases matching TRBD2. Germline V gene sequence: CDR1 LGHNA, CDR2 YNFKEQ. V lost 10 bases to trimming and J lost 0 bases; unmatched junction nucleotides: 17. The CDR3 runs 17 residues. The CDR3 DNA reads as TGTGCCACAAAGGTGGAGGCTAGCGGGTTTAGCTCCTACGAGCAGTACTTC. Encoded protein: CATKVEASGFSSYEQYF.

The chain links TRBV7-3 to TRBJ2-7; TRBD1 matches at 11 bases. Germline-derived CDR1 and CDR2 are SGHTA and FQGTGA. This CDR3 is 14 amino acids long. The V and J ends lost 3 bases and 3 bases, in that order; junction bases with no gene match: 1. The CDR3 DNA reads TGTGCCAGCAGCTTGGGACAGGGGGGCTACGAGCAGTACTTC. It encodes CASSLGQGGYEQYF.

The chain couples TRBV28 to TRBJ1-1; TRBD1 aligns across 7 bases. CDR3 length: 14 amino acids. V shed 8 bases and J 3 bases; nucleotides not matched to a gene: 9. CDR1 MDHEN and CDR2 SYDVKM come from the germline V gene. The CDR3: CASLVRGPYTEAFF. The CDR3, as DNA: TGTGCCAGCCTAGTTAGGGGGCCGTACACTGAAGCTTTCTTT. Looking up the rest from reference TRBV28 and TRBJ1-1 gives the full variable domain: DVKVTQSSRYLVKRTGEKVFLECVQDMDHENMFWYRQDPGLGLRLIYFSYDVKMKEKGDIPEGYSVSREKKERFSLILESASTNQTSMYLCASLVRGPYTEAFFGQGTRLTVV.

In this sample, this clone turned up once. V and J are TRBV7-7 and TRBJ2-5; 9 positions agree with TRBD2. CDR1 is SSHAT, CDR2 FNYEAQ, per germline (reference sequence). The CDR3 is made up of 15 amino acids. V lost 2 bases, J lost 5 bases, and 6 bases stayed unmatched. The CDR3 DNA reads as TGTGCCAGCAGCTTAAGTGGCGGGGGGGCGGAGACCCAGTACTTC. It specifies CASSLSGGGAETQYF.

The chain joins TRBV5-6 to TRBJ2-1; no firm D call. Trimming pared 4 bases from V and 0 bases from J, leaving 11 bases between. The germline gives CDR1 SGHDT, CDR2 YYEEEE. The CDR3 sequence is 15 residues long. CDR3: CASSLGAISYNEQFF. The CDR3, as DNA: TGTGCCAGCAGCCTAGGCGCAATCTCCTACAATGAGCAGTTCTTC.

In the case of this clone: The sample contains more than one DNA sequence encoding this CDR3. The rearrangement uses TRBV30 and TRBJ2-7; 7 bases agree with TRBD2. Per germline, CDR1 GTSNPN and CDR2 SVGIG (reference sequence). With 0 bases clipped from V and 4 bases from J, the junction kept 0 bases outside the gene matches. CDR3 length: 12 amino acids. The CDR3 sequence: CAWSVGGYEQYF. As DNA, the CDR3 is TGTGCCTGGAGTGTGGGGGGGTACGAGCAGTACTTC.

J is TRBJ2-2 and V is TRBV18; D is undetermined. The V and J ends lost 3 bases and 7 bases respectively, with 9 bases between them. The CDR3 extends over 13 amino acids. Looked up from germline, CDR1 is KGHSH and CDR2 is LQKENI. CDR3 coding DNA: TGTGCCAGCTCACCGCGTCCGGGCGGGGAGCTGTTTTTT. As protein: CASSPRPGGELFF.

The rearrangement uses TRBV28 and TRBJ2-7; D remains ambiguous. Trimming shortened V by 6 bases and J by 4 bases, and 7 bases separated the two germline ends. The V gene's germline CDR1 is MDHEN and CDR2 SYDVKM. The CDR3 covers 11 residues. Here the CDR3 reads CASSPGYEQYF. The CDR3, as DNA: TGTGCCAGCAGCCCCGGTTACGAGCAGTACTTC. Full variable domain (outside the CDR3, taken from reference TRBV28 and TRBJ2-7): DVKVTQSSRYLVKRTGEKVFLECVQDMDHENMFWYRQDPGLGLRLIYFSYDVKMKEKGDIPEGYSVSREKKERFSLILESASTNQTSMYLCASSPGYEQYFGPGTRLTVT.

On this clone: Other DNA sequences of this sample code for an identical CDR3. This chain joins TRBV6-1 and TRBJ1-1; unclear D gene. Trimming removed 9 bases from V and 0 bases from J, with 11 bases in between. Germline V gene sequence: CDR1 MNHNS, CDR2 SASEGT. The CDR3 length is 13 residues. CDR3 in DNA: TGTGCCAGAGATAGGCGGCTGAACACTGAAGCTTTCTTT. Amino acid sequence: CARDRRLNTEAFF.

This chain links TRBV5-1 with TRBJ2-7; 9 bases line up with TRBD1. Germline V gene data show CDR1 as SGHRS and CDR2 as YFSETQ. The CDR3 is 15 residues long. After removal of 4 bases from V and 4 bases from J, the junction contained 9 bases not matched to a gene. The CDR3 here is CASSRDRDRGYEQYF. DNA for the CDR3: TGCGCCAGCAGCAGGGACAGGGATAGGGGTTACGAGCAGTACTTC.

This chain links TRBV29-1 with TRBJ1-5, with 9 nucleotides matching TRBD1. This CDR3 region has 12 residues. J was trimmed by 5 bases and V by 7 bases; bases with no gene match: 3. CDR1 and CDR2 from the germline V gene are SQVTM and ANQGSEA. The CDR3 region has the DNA TGCAGCGCAGGACAGGGGCATCAGCCCCAGCATTTT. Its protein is CSAGQGHQPQHF.

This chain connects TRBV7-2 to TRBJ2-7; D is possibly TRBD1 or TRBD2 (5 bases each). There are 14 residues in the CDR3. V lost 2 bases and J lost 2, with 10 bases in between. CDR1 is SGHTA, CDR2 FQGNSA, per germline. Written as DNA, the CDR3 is TGTGCCAGCAGCTTATGGGACGGCACCTACGAGCAGTACTTC. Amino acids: CASSLWDGTYEQYF.

The CDR3 DNA is TGTGCCAGCAGCCCCCTAAATGAGGGAGCTGGAAACACCATATATTTT. It specifies CASSPLNEGAGNTIYF. The chain employs TRBV7-4 and TRBJ1-3; D unresolved. Germline V lookup: CDR1 SGHVT, CDR2 SQSDAQ. V was shortened by 5 bases and J by 2 bases, with 16 bases between the two germline ends. The CDR3 spans 16 residues.